This T cell receptor (beta chain) came from a study of beta chain features in type 1 diabetes. Study results and limitations: Across all four CD4+ subsets, people with type 1 diabetes showed modestly shorter TCRB CDR3s. Any HLA type influence on TCRB rearrangement was left unresolved here. Junctions at VDJ sites from type 1 diabetes patients had fewer insertions and more deletions.

The collection from each donor was one heparinised blood draw averaging around 100 mL. The germline CDR1 and CDR2 sequences are SGHTA and FQGNSA. Between the trimmed V and J ends, which lost 6 bases and 2 bases, there was a span of 9 bases. The CDR3 runs 13 residues. Sequencing targeted expressed TCRB transcripts, as all isolated RNA had been reverse transcribed. The data were produced by immunoSEQ multiplex PCR, yet TCRdb's version contains in-frame clones alone and is incomplete. This table holds about 160,000 clones, about 7.3% found once. Notes on this clone: The target antigen is unknown.

This TCR was sampled from a man between 18 and 29 years old in good health. The chain carries TRBV7-2 and TRBJ2-3; D might be TRBD1 (6 bases). Sequenced material: central memory CD4+ T cells from blood. Here the CDR3 reads CASRGAVTDTQYF. CDR3 nucleotide sequence: TGTGCCAGCAGGGGGGCCGTCACAGATACGCAGTATTTT.